This entry lists 10 T cell receptor beta chains sequenced from one sample in a study of cytomegalovirus exposure and HLA in healthy donors. Amplification used 60 Vbeta primers and 13 Jbeta primers. TCRdb's copy holds only in-frame clones and misses some; the assay was immunoSEQ multiplex PCR. The table lists some 130,000 clones, 70% to 75% of them singletons. Sequenced input: PBMCs. The receptors shown here come from a male donor in good health and CMV-seronegative.

The chain couples TRBV28 to TRBJ1-1; TRBD1 matches at 7 bases. Germline lookup yields CDR1 MDHEN and CDR2 SYDVKM. The CDR3 runs 14 residues. Unmatched junction bases numbered 5, after V lost 7 bases and J lost 0 bases. The CDR3 DNA sequence: TGTGCCAGCACCGAAGGGGGCATGAACACTGAAGCTTTCTTT. Protein product: CASTEGGMNTEAFF.

The V gene is TRBV7-2, the J gene TRBJ1-1; 9 nucleotides align to TRBD1. CDR1 and CDR2 from the germline V gene are SGHTA and FQGNSA. CDR3 length equals 18 residues. J gave up 1 base and V 2 bases, and 11 bases lay outside the gene matches. The CDR3 region is CASSLSGTGFVRNTEAFF. In DNA form, the CDR3 reads TGTGCCAGCAGCTTATCGGGGACAGGGTTTGTGAGGAACACTGAAGCTTTCTTT.

This clone occurred once. This sequence joins TRBV7-2 and TRBJ2-1, with TRBD2 identical over 11 bases. Trimming took 4 bases from V and 16 from J; bases not matched to a gene: 12. Per germline, CDR1 SGHTA and CDR2 FQGNSA. The CDR3 is 14 amino acids. The CDR3: CASSWGTSGGGAFF. In DNA form, the CDR3 reads TGTGCCAGCAGCTGGGGGACTAGCGGAGGGGGGGCCTTCTTC.

The CDR3 loop reads CASSLAGANYGYTF. DNA for the CDR3: TGTGCCAGCAGCTTAGCAGGGGCCAACTATGGCTACACCTTC. The rearrangement uses TRBV11-2 and TRBJ1-2; the D gene is possibly TRBD1 (6 bases). The CDR3 runs 14 residues. Germline CDR1 reads SGHAT; CDR2 reads FQNNGV. V was pared by 1 base and J by 2 bases, with 8 bases between.

In its sample, this clone was seen a few times. J is TRBJ1-2 and V is TRBV6-1, with a tentative D call TRBD1 (6 bases). CDR1 is MNHNS, CDR2 SASEGT, per germline. V lost 1 base and J 6 bases, leaving 9 bases between the germline ends. The CDR3 is 13 residues long. The CDR3 nucleotides read TGTGCCAGCAGTGAAGAGGCAGGGGATGGCTACACCTTC. It translates to CASSEEAGDGYTF.

The chain has TRBV27 and TRBJ1-6; D not certain. Germline loops: CDR1 MNHEY, CDR2 SMNVEV (reference sequence). The CDR3 runs to 16 residues. Trimming left V 2 bases short and J 7 bases short, with 15 bases between. For the CDR3, the DNA is TGTGCCAGCAGTTTAACCCCGTCGGGGATGAATTCACCCCTCCACTTT. This encodes CASSLTPSGMNSPLHF.

The CDR3 nucleotides are TGTGCCAGCACTAGACAGGGGGCGAACATTCAGTACTTC. Amino acid sequence: CASTRQGANIQYF. This sequence joins TRBV25-1 and TRBJ2-4; TRBD1 matches at 10 bases. The CDR3 sequence is 13 residues long. V shed 7 bases, J shed 7 bases, and the junction held 4 bases outside the gene matches. Germline V gene data show CDR1 as MGHDK and CDR2 as SYGVNS.

This chain uses TRBV10-3 with TRBJ1-5, with 10 bases matching TRBD1. Per germline, CDR1 ENHRY and CDR2 SYGVKD. V dropped 8 bases and J dropped 2; count of bases not matched to a gene: 3. This CDR3 spans 14 amino acids. The DNA of the CDR3 is TGTGCCATCTCCGGGACAGGGGGCAATCAGCCCCAGCATTTT. This codes for CAISGTGGNQPQHF.

The chain recombines TRBV5-1 with TRBJ1-1; tentatively, D is TRBD1 (6 bases). The V and J ends lost 4 bases and 1 base respectively, with 11 bases between them. This CDR3 is 14 amino acids long. In germline, CDR1 is SGHRS, CDR2 YFSETQ. The CDR3 DNA reads as TGCGCCAGCAGCCCCGGGACACAGAACACTGAAGCTTTCTTT. Protein product: CASSPGTQNTEAFF.

This clone was found once. The chain carries TRBV5-6 and TRBJ1-6; TRBD1 might be the D (5 bases). Trimming pared 0 bases from V and 7 bases from J, leaving 11 bases between. Looked up from germline, CDR1 is SGHDT and CDR2 is YYEEEE. The CDR3 is 15 amino acids. CDR3 sequence: CASSLGQGGNSPLHF. The DNA for the CDR3 is TGTGCCAGCAGCTTGGGGCAGGGAGGGAATTCACCCCTCCACTTT.